This T cell receptor (beta chain) was captured in a study of T-cell memory formation after mild COVID-19. Study-wide results and limits: Pre-infection memory held some responding clones, suggesting pre-existing cross-reactive T cells responded. Clones contracting across day 15 to 85 had a balanced CD4/CD8 profile; later expanding clones leaned CD4+.

Worth noting for this clonotype: The antigen is unknown.

Constant-segment-primed 5'RACE gave TCR alpha and TCR beta cDNA libraries with sample barcodes and UMIs. TCRdb ran MiXCR on the 5' RACE reads and lists one entry per CDR3 protein. This table holds 75,000 to 95,000 distinct CDR3 sequences, about 14% found once. Germline-derived CDR1 and CDR2 are MGHRA and YSYEKL. V was pared by 5 bases and J by 2 bases, with 14 bases of the junction left unmatched. The CDR3 totals 17 residues. This TCR was recovered from a man between 18 and 35 years old who had mild COVID-19 (a few samples of this study predate the infection). Cell type and time point are not known. Sequencing was carried out using PBMCs or a T cell subset sorted from them (not recorded which). This chain uses TRBV4-1 with TRBJ1-1; the match to TRBD1 covers 7 bases. CDR3 DNA sequence: TGCGCCAGCAGCACCCCCGGCGGGACAGAAGTTAACACTGAAGCTTTCTTT. This translates into CASSTPGGTEVNTEAFF.